This entry lists 8 T cell receptor beta chains sequenced from one sample in a study of post-analysis software for immune sequencing data (dated by TCRdb to 2015 to 2017). The investigation overall reported the following: Roughly 5 TRBV segments, including TRBV5-6, TRBV5-1 and TRBV20-1, were significantly more frequent in patients than controls.

No antigen has been identified for these receptors. Libraries came from PCR. Sequenced on an Illumina HiSeq 2500. Unique molecular identifiers were incorporated into TCR beta cDNA libraries to reduce PCR and sequencing biases. Starting from the raw public reads, TCRdb applied fastp trimming at Q25, assembled clones with MiXCR and retained in-frame beta chains. Each CDR3 protein appears once, grouped with its most common genes and DNA. For this sample the table gives approximately 260,000 distinct CDR3 sequences, of which about 38% were detected only once. The ten largest make up under 5.5% of the sample. Sequencing was performed on blood. Receptors were obtained from a girl between 5 and 17 years old with multiple sclerosis.

This clonotype came up many times. The DNA of the CDR3 is TGTGCCAGCACCCGGGGACTAGCGGGATTCGTCGATACGCAGTATTTT. Translation gives CASTRGLAGFVDTQYF. This chain connects TRBV2 to TRBJ2-3; 13 bases align to TRBD2. The CDR3 is made up of 16 amino acids. V lost 7 bases and J lost 6; bases outside the gene matches: 10. Germline-derived CDR1 and CDR2 are SNHLY and FYNNEI.

The V and J genes are TRBV20-1 and TRBJ1-2; 11 bases align to TRBD1. V lost 3 bases, J lost 1 base, and 13 bases stayed unmatched. The CDR3 covers 18 residues. Germline loops: CDR1 DFQATT, CDR2 SNEGSKA (reference sequence). The CDR3 region has the DNA TGCAGTGCTAGGGACGCCCCGGGACAGGGGGAACGTAACTATGGCTACACCTTC. This codes for CSARDAPGQGERNYGYTF.

The chain carries TRBV27 and TRBJ1-6, with D perhaps TRBD1 (6 bases). Germline CDR1 and CDR2: MNHEY and SMNVEV (reference sequence). CDR3 size: 16 residues. V was shortened by 3 bases and J by 8 bases, with 17 bases between the two germline ends. In nucleotides, the CDR3 is TGTGCCAGCAGTTTCATGGGAACAGGGATAGATTCACCCCTCCACTTT. This codes for CASSFMGTGIDSPLHF.

The chain combines TRBV7-2 with TRBJ2-3; D not resolved. Trimming removed 3 bases at V and 2 bases at J, with 6 bases between. CDR1 and CDR2 (germline): SGHTA, FQGNSA. This CDR3 has 13 amino acids. CDR3 residues: CASSFAHTDTQYF. The CDR3 DNA follows: TGTGCCAGCAGCTTCGCTCACACAGATACGCAGTATTTT.

This chain joins TRBV27 and TRBJ2-5; 13 nucleotides line up with TRBD2. Germline V CDR1 and CDR2: MNHEY, SMNVEV (reference sequence). The trim removed 2 bases at V and 4 bases at J, leaving 4 bases unmatched. CDR3 length: 16 amino acids. This CDR3 is CASSLETSGGLETQYF. The CDR3 region has the DNA TGTGCCAGCAGTTTAGAGACTAGCGGGGGGTTAGAGACCCAGTACTTC.

In the case of this clonotype: A read error is possible here, since a much larger clone lies one base away. The chain combines TRBV29-1 with TRBJ1-2; unclear D gene. This CDR3 has 12 residues. V was clipped by 5 bases and J by 8 bases, with 15 bases between them. Germline lookup yields CDR1 SQVTM and CDR2 ANQGSEA. This chain's CDR3 is CSVKIGPGGYTF. CDR3 coding DNA: TGCAGCGTTAAGATTGGCCCGGGGGGCTACACCTTC.

As regards this clonotype: This sequence may be a read error, since a much larger clone differs from it by one base. The V and J genes are TRBV24-1 and TRBJ2-1, with a weak D call TRBD2 (6 bases). Germline loops: CDR1 KGHDR, CDR2 SFDVKD. The CDR3 has 15 amino acids. The CDR3: CATSDPRDFYNGQFF. The CDR3, as DNA: TGTGCCACCAGTGACCCCCGGGACTTTTACAATGGGCAGTTCTTC.

A single count supports this clonotype. This chain joins TRBV28 and TRBJ2-1; D is possibly TRBD2 (6 bases). V lost 8 bases and J 9 bases, leaving 17 bases between the germline ends. Germline lookup yields CDR1 MDHEN and CDR2 SYDVKM. The CDR3 sequence is 13 residues long. The CDR3 spells CASGPGVGIEQFF. The DNA for the CDR3 is TGTGCCAGCGGGCCGGGAGTAGGAATTGAGCAGTTCTTC.